A single T cell receptor beta chain is shown here with its context. This receptor's antigen is unknown. The record has no base qualities; no much larger clone is one base away. The cohort was made up of 500 to 850 healthy bone marrow donors. At the time of sampling, all cohort members were nominally healthy, though unrecorded immune exposures were likely present. The donor was CMV seropositive and was included in the group of 250 to 300 seropositive cohort members. A peripheral blood sample was provided by each donor, and peripheral blood mononuclear cells were used for TCR beta sequencing. Genomic DNA extraction from the blood cell samples was performed with the Qiagen DNeasy Blood Extraction Kit. Spanning cysteine to phenylalanine, the CDR3 consists of 17 amino acids. Just CDR3 DNA is preserved here, 51 bases in frame from base 1. The source of the sample is a study of cytomegalovirus exposure and HLA in healthy donors listed by TCRdb under 2017. The study in broad terms: An earlier analysis of approximately 550 of the donors reported more than 250 Gb of sequence data and some 120 million unique TCR beta sequences from 150 million to 200 million T cells. Roughly 300 gigabases of sequencing data and around 90 million unique TCR sequences made up an early release that covered several hundred HLA-typed donors. Of the 350 to 450 genotyped donors, 65% to 90% were placed in the genetic ancestry cluster associated with self-reported Caucasian donors. The study aimed to test whether signatures of past pathogen exposure could be identified by cataloging public T cell receptors. Using immunosequencing, the study profiled T cell repertoires from 666 subjects and related those repertoires to cytomegalovirus serostatus. A separate validation cohort of over 95 different subjects was used in addition to the roughly 640-subject first cohort. High-throughput TCR immunosequencing, statistical association of individual TCRs with disease status, and machine learning were combined to predict cytomegalovirus infection status. A later analysis re-analyzed previously published TCR beta repertoires from roughly 690 donors and added high-resolution HLA genotyping to study TCR occurrence patterns. Rather than drawing on any new phenotypic data, the later analysis identified candidate immune exposures from TCR beta sequences and the way those sequences occurred across donors. In an earlier analysis of roughly 600 of the donors, high-throughput TCR beta sequencing was used to judge whether each TCR beta V gene segment behaved as functional or pseudogenic. Donor age, sex, ethnicity and CMV serostatus were compiled alongside the repertoire data. In a later genetic analysis, genome-wide SNP genotypes for about three fifths of the roughly 670 donors were used, and that subset was treated as a discovery cohort. All discovery cohort repertoires had been generated on a single sequencing platform. Both class I and class II loci were covered by HLA typing, at four-digit resolution. The number of donors typed differed by locus, with 629-630 for A, B, C, DRB1 and DQB1, around 520 for DQA1, nearly 610 for DPA1, and some 470 for DPB1. Because of strong linkage in the cohort, five DR-DQ haplotypes were treated as single units for association and clustering. On average, around 200,000 unique TCR beta nucleotide sequences were sequenced per donor among 300 to 500 genotyped donors of the cohort, with about 17% of those sequences being non-productive.

Findings and caveats that apply to the study as a whole: According to the authors, the approach could potentially be generalized to other disease states and immunological phenotypes. In a later genetic analysis, a missense DCLRE1C variant was associated with V-gene and J-gene trimming of TCR beta chains, and the association was replicated in an independent cohort. Specific HLA alleles were associated with more than 15,000 TCR beta sequences at a false discovery rate of 0.05 in a later analysis. Correlated functional status among segregating V segments might reflect linkage disequilibrium, but an unknown experimental factor could not be ruled out. Roughly uniform sequencing depth across donors was assumed in presence/absence analyses, although this assumption may not hold. In a later analysis, most CMV-associated TCR beta chains were found to appear HLA-restricted, with HLA associations seemingly driven largely by CMV exposure. A group of highly shared sequence variants was considered likely to be a technical artifact of the sequencing pipeline. Compared with equally common non-associated chains, HLA-associated TCR beta chains in a later analysis were more clonally expanded and had lower generation probabilities. Because HLA typing was missing for some donors at each locus, association tests included only the typed subset. When HLA alleles, especially DR and DQ, strongly co-occurred, attributing TCR associations to individual alleles was difficult. In an earlier analysis of approximately 600 of the donors, most TCR beta V segments were observed in productive rearrangements about 87% or about 30% of the time, broadly matching IMGT annotations. The classifier was reported to diagnose cytomegalovirus status with high specificity and sensitivity in both the original cohort and the validation cohort. A further reported finding was that TCR beta sequences accurately predicted the HLA-A and HLA-B alleles for most subjects in the first cohort. A few of the identified cytomegalovirus-associated TCR beta chains were confirmed in vitro to be specific for cytomegalovirus antigens. According to a later genetic analysis, donors in an Asian-associated ancestry cluster had fewer N-insertions in productive TCRs than the approximately 700-donor mean. A total of about 150 TCR beta chains were listed by the study as associated with cytomegalovirus. The only immune exposure information available for the cohort was CMV serostatus. According to a later analysis, TCR association rates differed among HLA loci, with DRB1 alleles showing the most associated TCRs and HLA-C alleles showing the fewest. Several of the top co-occurrence clusters appeared to be linked to parvovirus B19, influenza, CMV and Epstein-Barr virus, according to a later analysis. Across donors, most TCR sequences were observed very rarely, whereas some public TCRs were present in many individuals. In this cohort, only TCR beta chains were sequenced, and detectable features were limited by the absence of alpha or paired-chain data. Because counts were too low, about 18 rarely observed V segments, including chromosome 9 orphons, were excluded from the earlier analysis of 500 to 700 of the donors. The 87-base-pair reads could not distinguish some IMGT-functional V segments, including TRBV6-2 and TRBV6-3, so those segments were excluded.

The method behind the library was the immunoSEQ multiplex PCR assay. For the multiplex PCR, a mixture combining 60 forward primers for TCR Vbeta segments and 13 reverse primers for TCR Jbeta segments was used. Amplification of the CDR3 region of rearranged TCR beta genes was performed with a multiplex PCR assay on genomic DNA. The Illumina HiSeq System was used to sequence the amplified TCR beta libraries as 87-base-pair reads. On the study's bioinformatics: A later analysis tallied tens of millions of unique TCR beta chains across the 550 to 850 repertoires, and around 12 million of those chains were shared by two or more donors. Raw reads were error-corrected and collapsed into unique sequences with a nearest-neighbor algorithm that merged closely related sequences to remove PCR and sequencing errors. CDR3 sequences were aligned to IMGT reference sequences to assign V, D and J gene segments. Each retained sequence needed at least a six-nucleotide match to both a V gene segment and a J gene segment. A rearrangement counted as productive if the CDR3 had no stop codons and remained in frame with V and J, and every other rearrangement counted as non-productive. Following IMGT convention, CDR3 was defined as the stretch from the second conserved V-encoded cysteine to the conserved J-encoded phenylalanine. The earlier analysis of about 610 of the donors excluded any sequence lacking an unambiguous match to a single V gene segment. An earlier analysis of a few hundred of the donors called V segments functional above 56.7% productive rearrangements and segregating when the between-donor standard deviation exceeded 5%. A statistical classification framework was built for diagnosing cytomegalovirus status from the catalog of TCR beta chain sequences. V and J gene assignment, in a later analysis, came from comparing TCR nucleotide sequences with IMGT/GENE-DB human TR gene sequences. The TCRdist pipeline was used in a later analysis to assign CDR3 sequences and most-parsimonious VDJ recombination scenarios. A later analysis defined each TCR beta chain by its CDR3 amino acid sequence plus V-gene family, and excluded reads lacking a unique V-gene family. As a way to deal with suspected cross-contamination and a sequencing artifact, a later analysis dropped hundreds of nucleotide sequences that were highly shared and had low generation probability. For each public chain, a later analysis derived a clonal expansion index from normalized ranks of inferred template counts within each repertoire. In a later analysis, generation probabilities were computed with a VDJ recombination model fitted to out-of-frame rearrangements, and the resulting probabilities were checked against IGoR. In a later analysis, hypergeometric tests were used to score TCR-TCR, TCR-HLA and TCR-CMV co-occurrence, with a repertoire-size bias correction applied to TCR pairs. False discovery rates were estimated in a later analysis by permuting HLA or CMV assignments 20 times. In a later analysis, co-occurring TCRs were grouped using DBSCAN, and TCRdist sequence similarity was added for clustering within HLA-allele-positive subsets. Co-occurrence clustering excluded repertoires with fewer than 30,000 or more than 120,000 public chains, plus five with anomalous nucleotide sharing. TCRdb stores this immuneACCESS table with in-frame sequences only. Part of the clones is absent; in the studies checked, under half of the shortfall reflects unresolved V genes, and no reason is known for the rest. The DNA was the basis for D and trimming; V, J and clone size are from that table. The sample records more than 140,000 clones, less than 65% of which are singletons. Over 2.5% of the sample rests with the top ten.

The sequenced material came from PBMCs. This TCR was recovered from a woman between 25 and 40 years old in good health and CMV-seropositive. The chain links TRBV21-1 with TRBJ1-4. TRBV21-1 has pseudogene status. The DNA sequence reads TGTGCCAGCAGCAAAGCGCTAGTCGGGGCAACTAATGAAAAACTGTTTTTT. It codes for CASSKALVGATNEKLFF.